This T cell receptor beta chain was obtained from a study of patients and donors after allogeneic stem cell transplantation. TCRdb independently ran MiXCR on the RT-PCR reads; one entry per CDR3 protein. The table shows about 400,000 distinct CDR3 sequences, with under 20% occurring only once. The V and J ends lost 7 bases and 9 bases respectively, with 10 bases between them. This CDR3 is 11 amino acids long. The table lists this clonotype with a few counts. Sequenced input: blood, either unsorted or a sorted T cell fraction (not recorded which). The TCR sequence derives from a human donor who was either an allogeneic HSCT recipient or a stem cell or donor lymphocyte infusion donor (not recorded which). It is not recorded whose cells these are; they may come from a transplant donor. J is TRBJ2-1 and V is TRBV12-3 or TRBV12-4; D unresolved. DNA of the CDR3: TGTGCCAGCACTCGGGTGGGTGAGCAGTTCTTC. Residues: CASTRVGEQFF.